These 3 T cell receptor beta chains were all obtained from the same sample, sequenced in a study of STAT3 mutations in large granular lymphocyte leukemia. Study conclusions and caveats: Every T-cell large granular lymphocyte leukemia patient had at least one immunodominant TCR beta clonotype.

Antigens for these TCRs are unknown. Data came from immunoSEQ multiplex PCR; TCRdb stores just in-frame clones and leaves some out. The table has about 42,000 clones, 81% seen once. The sequencing sample was made of PBMCs. The receptors were gathered from a human donor with T large granular lymphocyte leukemia. Some clones in this sample may be carry-over from other donors' samples.

The V and J genes are TRBV11-3 and TRBJ2-5; 7 bases align to TRBD2. Germline values: CDR1 SGHNT, CDR2 YENEEA. The V segment lost 5 bases and the J segment 1 base; nucleotides outside the gene matches: 7. This CDR3 region has 15 residues. The CDR3 protein is CASSLSGATQETQYF. Written as DNA, the CDR3 is TGTGCCAGCAGCCTCAGCGGGGCGACCCAAGAGACCCAGTACTTC. The whole variable domain, remainder taken from reference TRBV11-3 and TRBJ2-5, is EAGVVQSPRYKIIEKKQPVAFWCNPISGHNTLYWYLQNLGQGPELLIRYENEEAVDDSQLPKDRFSAERLKGVDSTLKIQPAELGDSAVYLCASSLSGATQETQYFGPGTRLLVL.

The rearrangement joins TRBV6-1 to TRBJ1-2; the D gene is possibly TRBD1 (6 bases). The V and J ends lost 2 bases and 1 base respectively, with 11 bases between them. The CDR3 runs 15 residues. Germline V CDR1 and CDR2: MNHNS, SASEGT. Here the CDR3 reads CASSEHQGFNYGYTF. CDR3 DNA sequence: TGTGCCAGCAGTGAACACCAGGGGTTTAACTATGGCTACACCTTC.

The chain is built from TRBV28 and TRBJ2-7; D remains unclear. The germline V gene has CDR1 MDHEN and CDR2 SYDVKM. The CDR3 totals 13 residues. Trimming shortened V by 8 bases and J by 3 bases, and 14 bases separated the two germline ends. CDR3 residues: CASSNGYSYEQYV. The CDR3 region has the DNA TGTGCCAGCTCTAATGGCTACAGCTACGAGCAGTACGTC.